A selection of T cell receptor beta chains follows, all from one sample in a study of early T cells in non-severe SARS-CoV-2 infection. In TCRdb, the 5' RACE reads were re-called with MiXCR into one record per CDR3 protein. The table records roughly 92,000 distinct CDR3 sequences, less than 15% of them present only once. The sequencing here drew on whole blood, taken at baseline. The source of these receptors is an adult who was a healthcare worker with PCR-confirmed SARS-CoV-2 infection or an uninfected control (not recorded which). Both conserved end residues are part of each CDR3. Each record gives: clone size, D gene, V gene, J gene, CDR3 DNA, CDR3 protein. D genes are given only for firm matches. Size is omitted from some rows. Given values are once, few, many or a class for expanded clones.

few	TRBD1	TRBV4-2	TRBJ2-3	TGTGCCAGCAGCCAGAATACCGGGACAGGGATTGGCGCAGATACGCAGTATTTT	CASSQNTGTGIGADTQYF
-	TRBD1	TRBV5-1	TRBJ2-1	TGCGCCAGCAGCTTACAGGGGAAGGATGAGCAGTTCTTC	CASSLQGKDEQFF
-	-	TRBV18	TRBJ2-5	TGTGCCAGCTCACCAGACCGTCGAGAGACCCAGTACTTC	CASSPDRRETQYF
-	TRBD2	TRBV7-2	TRBJ2-7	TGTGCCAGCAGCCCACGAACCGGGACTAGTAAAGAGCAGTACTTC	CASSPRTGTSKEQYF
few	-	TRBV21-1	TRBJ1-2	TGTGCCAGCATCCAAACGGCAGGGGGGGAGTATGGCTACACCTTC	CASIQTAGGEYGYTF
few	TRBD1	TRBV25-1	TRBJ1-3	TGTGCCAGCAGTGAATCACAGGGGTGGGGAAACACCATATATTTT	CASSESQGWGNTIYF
-	-	TRBV7-9	TRBJ2-3	TGTGCCAGCAGCTTCACACGAGATACGCAGTATTTT	CASSFTRDTQYF
few	-	TRBV12-3/TRBV12-4	TRBJ2-7	TGTGCCAGCAGCCACCAGGGGCGGTTCGGCTACGAGCAGTACTTC	CASSHQGRFGYEQYF
few	-	TRBV7-9	TRBJ1-5	TGTGCCAGCAGCTCCGATAATCAGCCCCAGCATTTT	CASSSDNQPQHF
-	-	TRBV24-1	TRBJ2-5	TGTGCCACCAGTGACCCCGGACAGCAAGAGACCCAGTACTTC	CATSDPGQQETQYF
-	-	TRBV3-1	TRBJ1-2	TGTGCCAGCAGCCAGCGACACGCACCCTACTATGGCTACACCTTC	CASSQRHAPYYGYTF
few	-	TRBV6-4	TRBJ1-6	TGTGCCAGCGGCATGTGGACCAATTCACCCCTCCACTTT	CASGMWTNSPLHF
once	-	TRBV28	TRBJ1-2	TGTGCCAGCACCCCTCCGGGGGCCCTGGGGAGCTACACCTTC	CASTPPGALGSYTF
few	-	TRBV27	TRBJ2-1	TGTGCCAGCAGTTTATCGCCGGGACTGGACGAGCAGTTCTTC	CASSLSPGLDEQFF
many	-	TRBV5-1	TRBJ1-6	TGCGCCAGCAGCTTGGTAGGAGGGTCGCTACGTTCACCCCTCCACTTT	CASSLVGGSLRSPLHF
-	TRBD2	TRBV3-1	TRBJ2-1	TGTGCCAGCAGCTCTGGGTGGACTAGCGGGAGATTTAGCTCCTACAATGAGCAGTTCTTC	CASSSGWTSGRFSSYNEQFF
-	TRBD1	TRBV3-1	TRBJ1-2	TGTGCCAGCAGCCCGAACAGGGGAGGCTACACCTTC	CASSPNRGGYTF
few	-	TRBV11-2	TRBJ2-7	TGTGCCAGCAGCTTAGGGCAGATAGTCTACGAGCAGTACTTC	CASSLGQIVYEQYF
-	-	TRBV19	TRBJ1-6	TGTGCCAGTACGTCCGTCGGGTCACCCCTCCACTTT	CASTSVGSPLHF
few	-	TRBV20-1	TRBJ2-1	TGCAGTGCGGCCGGGACTCCCTCCTACAATGAGCAGTTCTTC	CSAAGTPSYNEQFF
-	-	TRBV27	TRBJ1-5	TGTGCCAGCAGACAACTAGCTACAGGGAAGCCCCAGCATTTT	CASRQLATGKPQHF
few	-	TRBV7-8	TRBJ2-7	TGTGCCAGCAGCCCTACCGGAACAGGGTGGTACTTC	CASSPTGTGWYF
-	-	TRBV12-3/TRBV12-4	TRBJ2-6	TGTGCCAGCGATATTGGGTCTGGGGCCAACGTCCTGACTTTC	CASDIGSGANVLTF